Below are 3 T cell receptor beta chains sequenced from a single sample in a study of CD8 T cells in Susac syndrome (dated by TCRdb to 2018 to 2020). Library preparation employed the immunoSEQ multiplex PCR assay. RNA was extracted using the RNeasy kit, and about 0.5 to 1 ug of the RNA was reverse transcribed with random hexamers. TCRdb itself trimmed the public reads at Q25 with fastp, ran MiXCR and retained productive beta chains. Entries are consolidated by CDR3 protein sequence, retaining the most common genes and DNA. The sample table shows about 430,000 distinct CDR3 sequences, and 75% to 90% are seen once. Together, the top ten hold about 0.12% of the sample. Sequences were obtained from CD8+ T cells from PBMCs. These receptors were taken from a human donor with multiple sclerosis.

This chain links TRBV4-1 with TRBJ2-1; D unclear. Deletions cut 6 bases from V and 4 bases from J, with 19 bases between. Germline CDR1 and CDR2: MGHRA and YSYEKL. This CDR3 has 16 amino acids. DNA for the CDR3: TGCGCCAGCAGTTCCGGACCCGAACAACCTTACAATGAGCAGTTCTTC. Its translation is CASSSGPEQPYNEQFF.

V is TRBV30 and J is TRBJ2-2; no firm D call. CDR3 length: 15 residues. Per germline, CDR1 GTSNPN and CDR2 SVGIG (reference sequence). The V gene lost 0 bases and the J gene lost 6 bases, with 14 bases spanning the gap. The CDR3, as DNA: TGTGCCTGGAGTGTTAGTATGCAGGTACCCGGGGAGCTGTTTTTT. This sequence encodes CAWSVSMQVPGELFF.

The rearrangement links TRBV6-5 to TRBJ1-5; D is possibly TRBD1 (5 bases). Per the germline V gene, CDR1 is MNHEY and CDR2 is SVGAGI. Trimming took off 11 bases at V and 6 bases at J, with 11 bases between the two ends. This CDR3 has 11 residues. The CDR3 sequence: CACGGSQPQHF. In DNA, the CDR3 is TGTGCCTGCGGGGGAAGTCAGCCCCAGCATTTT.